One sample yielded the 20 T cell receptor beta chains listed below, sequenced in a study of OX40 agonist ivuxolimab in advanced cancers. Generated by immunoSEQ multiplex PCR, the TCRdb table keeps only in-frame clones and is missing some. Of roughly 76,000 clones in the sample, roughly 86% are singletons; the top ten hold approximately 25%. The specimen comprised CD4+ or CD8+ T cells sorted from blood, sampled in a trial of the OX40 agonist ivuxolimab. These TCRs come from an adult with an advanced solid tumor such as melanoma, head and neck, liver or kidney cancer.

The rearrangement uses TRBV7-9 and TRBJ2-5; a possible D gene is TRBD1 (6 bases). This CDR3 has 15 residues. CDR1 SEHNR and CDR2 FQNEAQ come from the germline V gene (reference sequence). Trimming took 5 bases from V and 1 from J, leaving 14 bases between them. The CDR3 protein is CASSRDTGRQETQYF. The CDR3 DNA reads TGTGCCAGCAGCCGGGACACCGGACGCCAAGAGACCCAGTACTTC.

The chain links TRBV9 to TRBJ1-1, with unresolved D. V was clipped by 3 bases and J by 5 bases, with 11 bases between them. CDR3 size: 13 residues. Germline CDR1 and CDR2: SGDLS and YYNGEE. CDR3 amino acids: CASSAELWTEAFF. CDR3 DNA: TGTGCCAGCAGCGCTGAACTCTGGACTGAAGCTTTCTTT.

This chain joins TRBV4-3 and TRBJ1-4; 12 bases map to TRBD1. J lost 7 bases, V lost 0 bases, and 9 bases had no gene match. From germline, CDR1 is LGHNA and CDR2 YSLEER. This CDR3 spans 18 amino acids. CDR3 coding DNA: TGCGCCAGCAGCCAAGAAGGGACAGGGGGCCTCTCCCCTGAAAAACTGTTTTTT. Translation: CASSQEGTGGLSPEKLFF.

This sequence joins TRBV7-2 and TRBJ2-1; D is ambiguous. Germline V lookup: CDR1 SGHTA, CDR2 FQGNSA. Trimming shortened V by 6 bases and J by 4 bases, and 13 bases separated the two germline ends. This CDR3 is 14 amino acids long. The CDR3 region is CASSFELGYNEQFF. For the CDR3, the DNA is TGTGCCAGCAGTTTCGAACTCGGGTACAATGAGCAGTTCTTC.

This clone has more than one count but fewer than ten. V is TRBV2 and J is TRBJ1-1; D is uncertain. The CDR3 consists of 11 residues. Trimming cost V 9 bases and J 1 base, with 6 bases left between them. Germline assignment: CDR1 SNHLY and CDR2 FYNNEI. The CDR3: CARQSNTEAFF. CDR3 sequence (DNA): TGTGCCAGGCAATCGAACACTGAAGCTTTCTTT.

This chain uses TRBV28 with TRBJ1-1, with 8 bases aligning to TRBD1. Germline values: CDR1 MDHEN, CDR2 SYDVKM. V was clipped by 6 bases and J by 4 bases; unmatched bases: 4. The CDR3 extends over 13 amino acids. The CDR3 loop is CASRNTGGTEAFF. CDR3 bases: TGTGCCAGCAGAAATACAGGGGGCACTGAAGCTTTCTTT.

This clone was detected a few times. The chain couples TRBV14 to TRBJ2-7; the match to TRBD2 covers 12 bases. CDR1 is SGHDN, CDR2 FVKESK, per germline. With V trimmed by 4 bases and J by 4 bases, 5 bases remained unmatched. This CDR3 is built from 15 residues. In nucleotides, the CDR3 is TGTGCCAGCAGCCCCCTAGCGGGGGGGCCGTACGAGCAGTACTTC. Residues: CASSPLAGGPYEQYF.

CDR3 in amino acids: CASSVQGARMPETQYF. The DNA for the CDR3 is TGTGCCAGCAGTGTCCAGGGGGCGCGGATGCCAGAGACCCAGTACTTC. The chain carries TRBV2 and TRBJ2-5, with 8 bases aligning to TRBD1. CDR1 and CDR2 from the germline V gene are SNHLY and FYNNEI. V shed 4 bases, J shed 4 bases, and the junction held 11 bases outside the gene matches. The CDR3 has 16 amino acids.

The CDR3 DNA reads TGTGCCAGCAGCTCCATGATCCGTATCTCCTACGAGCAGTACTTC. Amino acid sequence: CASSSMIRISYEQYF. The chain is built from TRBV11-2 and TRBJ2-5; D gene uncertain. Matching the DNA end better, TRBJ2-7 makes the J call doubtful. Germline V gene data show CDR1 as SGHAT and CDR2 as FQNNGV. The CDR3 is made up of 15 amino acids.

The chain employs TRBV5-1 and TRBJ2-1; D might be TRBD2 (6 bases). Per germline, CDR1 SGHRS and CDR2 YFSETQ. Trimming left V 0 bases short and J 6 bases short, with 22 bases between. CDR3 length equals 18 residues. The CDR3 reads CASSLASLPLADGNEQFF. The CDR3 bases are TGCGCCAGCAGCTTGGCCTCTTTACCACTAGCAGACGGCAATGAGCAGTTCTTC.

This CDR3 reads CASSKRQAYEQYF. The DNA for the CDR3 is TGTGCCAGCAGTAAGAGACAGGCCTACGAGCAGTACTTC. The rearrangement uses TRBV6-1 and TRBJ2-7; possible D gene TRBD1, 6 bases. The CDR3 loop spans 13 amino acids. Germline CDR1 MNHNS, CDR2 SASEGT. Deletions cut 5 bases from V and 2 bases from J, with 10 bases between.

This clone has just one count. The chain recombines TRBV9 with TRBJ1-2, with 7 bases fitting TRBD1. The germline V gene has CDR1 SGDLS and CDR2 YYNGEE. Trimming took 0 bases from V and 8 from J; bases not matched to a gene: 4. The CDR3 runs to 13 residues. The CDR3 spells CASSVDQGDGYTF. CDR3 nucleotides: TGTGCCAGCAGCGTAGATCAGGGGGACGGCTACACCTTC.

The rearrangement uses TRBV9 and TRBJ1-1; 7 bases are shared with TRBD1. Germline trimming cut 3 bases from V and 5 bases from J; bases unmatched to any gene: 10. This CDR3 has 15 residues. CDR1 and CDR2 from the germline V gene are SGDLS and YYNGEE. The CDR3 here is CASSAADRVRTEAFF. The CDR3 DNA sequence: TGTGCCAGCAGCGCCGCCGACAGGGTCCGGACTGAAGCTTTCTTT.

V is TRBV7-2 and J is TRBJ1-5; D unresolved. V lost 2 bases and J lost 4, with 6 bases in between. There are 13 residues in the CDR3. The germline V gene has CDR1 SGHTA and CDR2 FQGNSA. DNA of the CDR3: TGTGCCAGCAGCTTATACGGGAATCAGCCCCAGCATTTT. Translation gives CASSLYGNQPQHF.

This chain connects TRBV7-2 to TRBJ1-5; D possibly corresponds to TRBD1 (6 bases). Trimming removed 0 bases at V and 7 bases at J, with 10 bases between. Germline V gene lookup returns CDR1 SGHTA and CDR2 FQGNSA. The CDR3 covers 14 residues. Here the CDR3 reads CASSLAGARQPQHF. Here the CDR3 DNA reads TGTGCCAGCAGCTTAGCGGGGGCCAGACAGCCCCAGCATTTT. The entire variable domain, with the rest obtained from reference TRBV7-2 and TRBJ1-5, is as follows: GAGVSQSPSNKVTEKGKDVELRCDPISGHTALYWYRQSLGQGLEFLIYFQGNSAPDKSGLPSDRFSAERTGGSVSTLTIQRTQQEDSAVYLCASSLAGARQPQHFGDGTRLSIL.

The V call is TRBV28, the J call TRBJ2-6, with 8 bases lining up with TRBD1. V was clipped by 5 bases and J by 2 bases; unmatched bases: 5. In germline, CDR1 is MDHEN, CDR2 SYDVKM. The CDR3 loop spans 16 amino acids. The CDR3 spells CASSPVRGPGANVLTF. The DNA of the CDR3 is TGTGCCAGCAGTCCCGTCAGGGGGCCTGGGGCCAACGTCCTGACTTTC.

CDR3 sequence (DNA): TGTGCCAGCAGCTCCTCCGGGGGGGCCATCAATGAGCAGTTCTTC. Translation: CASSSSGGAINEQFF. This rearrangement joins TRBV7-6 to TRBJ2-1; 8 bases align to TRBD2. Germline assignment: CDR1 SGHVS and CDR2 FNYEAQ. The CDR3 consists of 15 residues. V was pared by 4 bases and J by 6 bases, with 8 bases of the junction left unmatched.

The chain carries TRBV29-1 and TRBJ2-5; possibly TRBD2 for D (7 bases). The germline V gene has CDR1 SQVTM and CDR2 ANQGSEA. Trimming took off 6 bases at V and 2 bases at J, with 10 bases between the two ends. This CDR3 comprises 12 residues. CDR3 sequence reads: CSVRGPQETQYF. CDR3 coding DNA: TGCAGCGTGCGGGGGCCGCAAGAGACCCAGTACTTC. The full variable domain, its missing parts supplied by reference TRBV29-1 and TRBJ2-5, is SAVISQKPSRDICQRGTSLTIQCQVDSQVTMMFWYRQQPGQSLTLIATANQGSEATYESGFVIDKFPISRPNLTFSTLTVSNMSPEDSSIYLCSVRGPQETQYFGPGTRLLVL.

This clone was detected only once. This sample also contains other DNA sequences that code for the same CDR3. The gene calls are TRBV20-1 and TRBJ2-7; no clear D gene. This CDR3 spans 11 amino acids. The V and J ends lost 4 bases and 4 bases respectively, with 8 bases between them. Germline V gives CDR1 DFQATT, CDR2 SNEGSKA (reference sequence). CDR3 sequence reads: CSANRGYEQYF. The CDR3 DNA reads as TGCAGTGCTAATCGAGGATACGAGCAGTACTTC.

The chain couples TRBV6-6 to TRBJ2-3, with D unresolved. Germline V gives CDR1 MNHNY, CDR2 SVGAGI (reference sequence). Trimming removed 2 bases at V and 7 bases at J, with 13 bases between. CDR3 length: 14 residues. CDR3 sequence (DNA): TGTGCCAGCAGTTACAGAGGACCTTCCAATACGCAGTATTTT. This encodes CASSYRGPSNTQYF.